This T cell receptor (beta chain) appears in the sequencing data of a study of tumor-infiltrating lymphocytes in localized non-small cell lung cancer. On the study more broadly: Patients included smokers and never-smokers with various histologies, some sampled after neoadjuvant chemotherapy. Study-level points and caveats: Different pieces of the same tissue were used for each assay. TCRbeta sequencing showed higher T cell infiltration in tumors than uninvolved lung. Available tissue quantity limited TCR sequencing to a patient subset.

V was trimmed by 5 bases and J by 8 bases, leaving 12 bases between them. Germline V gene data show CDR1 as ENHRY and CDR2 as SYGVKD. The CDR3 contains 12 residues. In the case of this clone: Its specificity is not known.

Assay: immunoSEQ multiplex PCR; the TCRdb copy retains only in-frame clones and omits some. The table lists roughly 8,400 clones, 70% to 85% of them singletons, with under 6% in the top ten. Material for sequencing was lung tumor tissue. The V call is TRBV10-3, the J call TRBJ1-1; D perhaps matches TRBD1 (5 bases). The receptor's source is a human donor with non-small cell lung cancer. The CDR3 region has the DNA TGTGCCATCAGTAAATGGGGGGAGGAAGCTTTCTTT. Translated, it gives CAISKWGEEAFF.